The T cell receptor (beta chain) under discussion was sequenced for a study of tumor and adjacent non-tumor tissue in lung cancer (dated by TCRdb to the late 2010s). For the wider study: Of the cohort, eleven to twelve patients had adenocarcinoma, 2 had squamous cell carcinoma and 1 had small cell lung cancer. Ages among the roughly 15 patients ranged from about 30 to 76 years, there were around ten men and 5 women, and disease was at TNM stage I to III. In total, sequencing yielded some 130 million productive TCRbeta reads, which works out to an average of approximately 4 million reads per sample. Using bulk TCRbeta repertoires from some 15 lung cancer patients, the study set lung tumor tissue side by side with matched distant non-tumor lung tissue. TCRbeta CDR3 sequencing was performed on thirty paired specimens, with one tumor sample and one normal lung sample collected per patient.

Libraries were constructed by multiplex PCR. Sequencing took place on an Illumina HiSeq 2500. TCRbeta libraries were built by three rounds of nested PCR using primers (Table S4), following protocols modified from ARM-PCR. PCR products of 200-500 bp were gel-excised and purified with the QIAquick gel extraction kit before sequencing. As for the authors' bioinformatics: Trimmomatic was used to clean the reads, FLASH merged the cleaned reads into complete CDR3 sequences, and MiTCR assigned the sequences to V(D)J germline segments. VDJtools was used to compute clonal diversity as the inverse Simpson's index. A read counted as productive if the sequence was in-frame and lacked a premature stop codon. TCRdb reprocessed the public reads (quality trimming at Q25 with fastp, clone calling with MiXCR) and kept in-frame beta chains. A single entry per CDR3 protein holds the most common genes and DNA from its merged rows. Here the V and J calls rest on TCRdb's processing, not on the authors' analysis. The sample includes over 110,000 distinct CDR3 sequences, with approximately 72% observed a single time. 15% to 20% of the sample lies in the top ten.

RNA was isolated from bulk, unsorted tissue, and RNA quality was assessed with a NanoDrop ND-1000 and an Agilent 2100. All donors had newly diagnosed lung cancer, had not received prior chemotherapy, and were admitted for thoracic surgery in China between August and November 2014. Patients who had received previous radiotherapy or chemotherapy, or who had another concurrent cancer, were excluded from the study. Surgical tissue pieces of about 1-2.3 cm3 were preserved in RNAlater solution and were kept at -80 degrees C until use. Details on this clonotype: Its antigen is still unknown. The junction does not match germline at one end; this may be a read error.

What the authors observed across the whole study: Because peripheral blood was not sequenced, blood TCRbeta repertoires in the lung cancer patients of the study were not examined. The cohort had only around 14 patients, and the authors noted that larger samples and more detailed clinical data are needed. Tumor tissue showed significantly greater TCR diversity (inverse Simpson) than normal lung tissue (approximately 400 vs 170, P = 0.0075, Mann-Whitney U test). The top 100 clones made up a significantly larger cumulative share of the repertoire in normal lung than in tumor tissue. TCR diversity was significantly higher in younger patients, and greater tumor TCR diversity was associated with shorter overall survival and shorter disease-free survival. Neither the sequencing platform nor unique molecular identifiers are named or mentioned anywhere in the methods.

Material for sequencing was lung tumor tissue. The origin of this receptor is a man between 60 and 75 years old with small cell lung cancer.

CDR3 loop: CSVESAGTDTRYF. The nucleotide sequence is given as TGCAGCGTTGAGTCAGCTGGCACTGATACGCGGTATTTT. The rearrangement joined TRBV29-1 to TRBJ2-3; no D gene call is confident. The germline V gene encodes CDR1 SQVTM and CDR2 ANQGSEA. Spanning cysteine to phenylalanine, the CDR3 consists of 13 amino acids. The DNA shown is the 39-base CDR3, in frame from base 1.